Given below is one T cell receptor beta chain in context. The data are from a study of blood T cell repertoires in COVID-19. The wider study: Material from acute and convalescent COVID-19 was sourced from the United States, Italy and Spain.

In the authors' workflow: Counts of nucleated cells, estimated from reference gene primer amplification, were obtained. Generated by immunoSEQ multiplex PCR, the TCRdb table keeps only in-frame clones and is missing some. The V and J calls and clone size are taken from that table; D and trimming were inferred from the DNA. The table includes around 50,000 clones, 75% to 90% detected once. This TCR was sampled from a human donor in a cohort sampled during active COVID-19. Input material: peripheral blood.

The DNA for the CDR3 is TGTGCCAGCAGCCCCCGGGGGGCAAACAATGAGCAGTTCTTC. It specifies CASSPRGANNEQFF. The V and J genes are TRBV7-2 and TRBJ2-1, with a weak D call TRBD2 (7 bases). The CDR3 covers 14 residues. V shed 5 bases and J shed 5 bases, with 13 bases lying between them. Germline assignment: CDR1 SGHTA and CDR2 FQGNSA.